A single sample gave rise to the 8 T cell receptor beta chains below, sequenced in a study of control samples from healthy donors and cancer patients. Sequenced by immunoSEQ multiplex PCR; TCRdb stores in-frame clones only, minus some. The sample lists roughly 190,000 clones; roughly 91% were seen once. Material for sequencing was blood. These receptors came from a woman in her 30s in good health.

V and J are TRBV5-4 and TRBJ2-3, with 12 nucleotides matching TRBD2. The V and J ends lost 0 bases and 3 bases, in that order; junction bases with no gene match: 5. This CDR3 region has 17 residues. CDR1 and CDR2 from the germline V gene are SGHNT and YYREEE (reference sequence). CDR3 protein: CASSLAASGGVTDTQYF. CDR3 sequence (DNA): TGTGCCAGCAGCTTGGCGGCTAGCGGGGGGGTAACAGATACGCAGTATTTT.

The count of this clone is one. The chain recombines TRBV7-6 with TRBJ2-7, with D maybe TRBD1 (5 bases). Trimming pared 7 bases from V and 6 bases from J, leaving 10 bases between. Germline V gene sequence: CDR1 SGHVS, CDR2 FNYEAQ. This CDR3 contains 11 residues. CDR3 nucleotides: TGTGCCAGCACAGGGTCCCTCGAGCAGTACTTC. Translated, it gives CASTGSLEQYF.

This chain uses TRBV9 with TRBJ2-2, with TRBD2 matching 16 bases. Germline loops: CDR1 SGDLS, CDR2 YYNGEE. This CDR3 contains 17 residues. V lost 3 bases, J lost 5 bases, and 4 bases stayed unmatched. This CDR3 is CASSDPGLAGGTGELFF. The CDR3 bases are TGTGCCAGCAGCGACCCGGGACTAGCGGGAGGGACCGGGGAGCTGTTTTTT.

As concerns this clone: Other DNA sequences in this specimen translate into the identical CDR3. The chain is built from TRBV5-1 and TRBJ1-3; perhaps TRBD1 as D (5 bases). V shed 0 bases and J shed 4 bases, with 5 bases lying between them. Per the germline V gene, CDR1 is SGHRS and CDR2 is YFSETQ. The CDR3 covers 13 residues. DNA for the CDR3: TGCGCCAGCAGCTTGGGGACAGGAAACACCATATATTTT. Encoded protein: CASSLGTGNTIYF.

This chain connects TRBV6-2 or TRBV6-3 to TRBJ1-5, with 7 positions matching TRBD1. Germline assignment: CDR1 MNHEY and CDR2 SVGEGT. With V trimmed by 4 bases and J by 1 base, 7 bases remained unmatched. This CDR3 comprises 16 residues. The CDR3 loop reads CASSSTGRTSNQPQHF. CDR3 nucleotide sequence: TGTGCCAGCAGTTCGACAGGGAGGACCAGCAATCAGCCCCAGCATTTT.

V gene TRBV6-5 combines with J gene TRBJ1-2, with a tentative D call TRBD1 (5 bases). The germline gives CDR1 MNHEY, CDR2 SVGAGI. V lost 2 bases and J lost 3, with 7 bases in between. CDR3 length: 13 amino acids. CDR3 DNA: TGTGCCAGCAGTTACGTCAGGGACTATGGCTACACCTTC. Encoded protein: CASSYVRDYGYTF.

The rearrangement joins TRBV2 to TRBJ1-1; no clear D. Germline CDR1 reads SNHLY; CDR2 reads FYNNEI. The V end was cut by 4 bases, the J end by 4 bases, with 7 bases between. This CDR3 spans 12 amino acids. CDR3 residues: CASSGTVTEAFF. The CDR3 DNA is TGTGCCAGCAGTGGAACGGTCACTGAAGCTTTCTTT.

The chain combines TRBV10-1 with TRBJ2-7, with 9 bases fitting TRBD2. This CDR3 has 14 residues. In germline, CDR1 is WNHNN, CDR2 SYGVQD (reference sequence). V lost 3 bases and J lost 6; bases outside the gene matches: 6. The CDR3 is CASSDRGGVSEQYF. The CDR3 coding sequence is TGCGCCAGCAGTGACCGCGGGGGGGTGTCCGAGCAGTACTTC.